This T cell receptor beta chain was retrieved from a study of STAT5B mutations in CD4+ large granular lymphocyte leukemia. Assay: immunoSEQ multiplex PCR; the TCRdb copy retains only in-frame clones and omits some. The data show fewer than 25,000 clones, around 76% seen once. CDR1 and CDR2 (germline): MDHEN, SYDVKM. With V trimmed by 5 bases and J by 7 bases, 20 bases remained unmatched. The CDR3 extends over 18 amino acids. Study conclusions and caveats: Data were not HLA-matched across samples.

A remark on this clone: Its target is not known.

The sequence was collected from a human donor in good health. This chain uses TRBV28 with TRBJ1-5; 7 bases align to TRBD1. Sequenced material: CD4+ T cells from blood buffy coats. The CDR3 sequence: CASSLFLPGQSGGQPQHF. CDR3 nucleotides: TGTGCCAGCAGTCTCTTCCTTCCGGGACAGTCCGGCGGGCAGCCCCAGCATTTT.